The clone carrying this TCR beta chain was seen repeatedly, ten times or more. What it binds is unknown. The sample comes from a study of CD8 T cells in ankylosing spondylitis. Scientists made TCR beta libraries using quantitative 5'-RACE with molecular barcodes. A single record per CDR3 protein comes from TCRdb applying MiXCR to the 5' RACE reads. The sample lists 800,000 to 900,000 distinct CDR3 sequences; 10% to 15% were seen once. Findings of the study overall: A TCR beta motif of eight or nine highly homologous variants seemed to mark ankylosing spondylitis blood. Earlier reports found some motif variants in synovial fluid and blood in reactive arthritis. The authors reported significant enrichment of disease-linked clones in matched ankylosing spondylitis synovial fluid. Researchers report that disease-linked clones proved CD8+ and relatively rare in peripheral blood.

Germline V gene sequence: CDR1 SQVTM, CDR2 ANQGSEA. The CDR3 spans 13 residues. V dropped 1 base and J dropped 5 bases, with 10 bases sitting between them. The V call is TRBV29-1, the J call TRBJ2-3; no clear D gene. The sample was blood, either unsorted or a sorted T cell fraction (not recorded which). The clonotype comes from a male donor with ankylosing spondylitis. The DNA for the CDR3 is TGCAGCGTTGAAGCTCCTAACAGAGATACGCAGTATTTT. This gives the protein CSVEAPNRDTQYF.